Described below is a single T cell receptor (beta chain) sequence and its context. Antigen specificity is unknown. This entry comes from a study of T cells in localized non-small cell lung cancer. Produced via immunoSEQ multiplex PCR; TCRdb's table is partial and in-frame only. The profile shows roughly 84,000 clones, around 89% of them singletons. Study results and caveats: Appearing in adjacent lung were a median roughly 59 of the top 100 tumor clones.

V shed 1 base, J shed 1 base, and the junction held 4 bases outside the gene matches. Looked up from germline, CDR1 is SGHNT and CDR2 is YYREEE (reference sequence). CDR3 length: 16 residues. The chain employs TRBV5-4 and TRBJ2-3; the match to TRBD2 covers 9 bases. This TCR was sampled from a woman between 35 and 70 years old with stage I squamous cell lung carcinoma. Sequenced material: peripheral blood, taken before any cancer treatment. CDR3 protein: CASSLKASGGTDTQYF. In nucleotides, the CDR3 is TGTGCCAGCAGCTTGAAGGCTAGCGGGGGCACAGATACGCAGTATTTT.